Reported below is one T cell receptor beta chain. Authors' methods: Estimated nucleated cell counts came from reference gene primer amplification. Assay used: immunoSEQ multiplex PCR; TCRdb lists only in-frame clones, some missing. V and J calls and clone size are those listed in that table; D and trimming were worked out from the DNA. The sample holds approximately 72,000 clones, more than 80% seen once. This entry is derived from a study of blood T cell repertoires in COVID-19. Study-level information: The analysed material was cDNA or gDNA that came from T cells, B-cell-depleted T cells, or PBMCs.

This CDR3 comprises 17 residues. Germline CDR1 ENHRY, CDR2 SYGVKD. J gave up 1 base and V 4 bases, and 10 bases lay outside the gene matches. The sample taken for sequencing was peripheral blood. This chain connects TRBV10-3 to TRBJ2-7; 10 bases fit TRBD2. The sequence was collected from a woman aged 80 or over with active or convalescent COVID-19. The CDR3 here is CAISGTSGGKQSYEQYF. In nucleotides, the CDR3 is TGTGCCATCAGTGGGACTAGCGGAGGAAAACAATCCTACGAGCAGTACTTC.